The clone carrying this T cell receptor (beta chain) was counted at least ten times. Its specificity is not known. The read falls 3 residues short of the CDR3 end, and the missing part is taken from the germline J gene. The V segment lost 6 bases and the J segment 7 bases; nucleotides outside the gene matches: 15. The CDR3 contains 15 residues. Germline lookup yields CDR1 DFQATT and CDR2 SNEGSKA (reference sequence). This entry belongs to a study of T cell clonality in common variable immunodeficiency. Using immunoSEQ multiplex PCR, the repertoire was profiled, and TCRdb retains in-frame clones only, with some absent. The sample has 35,000 or so clones, none seen only once. Study-wide points: In common variable immunodeficiency, TCR beta chains reportedly carried fewer deletions and N-nucleotide insertions. Compared with healthy controls, CVID subjects showed increased TCRbeta clonality, mostly in about a third. Fewer TCRbeta clones were shared among CVID subjects than controls.

The sample consisted of peripheral blood mononuclear cells. This sequence joins TRBV20-1 and TRBJ2-5; 9 bases map to TRBD2. The clonotype originates from a human donor with common variable immunodeficiency. The sequenced CDR3 bases are TGCAGTGCCCCTTGGGAGCGGGGGGCCAGAGGGACC. Amino acids: CSAPWERGARGT. The full CDR3 sequence reads CSAPWERGARGTQYF.